This passage covers 6 T cell receptor beta chains from one sample sequenced in a study of siplizumab effects on memory and regulatory T cells. Only in-frame clones appear in the TCRdb table, and some are missing; sequencing was by immunoSEQ multiplex PCR. The data hold 70,000 to 95,000 clones, with over 95% observed a single time. Sequenced input: naive CD4+ T cells sorted from blood. The receptors derive from a human donor in good health.

The DNA for the CDR3 is TGTGCCAGCAGTGAACAGGGTCGCTACACCTTC. Its protein is CASSEQGRYTF. The chain joins TRBV6-1 to TRBJ1-2, with D maybe TRBD1 (5 bases). The V and J ends lost 2 bases and 9 bases respectively, with 7 bases between them. From germline, CDR1 is MNHNS and CDR2 SASEGT. The CDR3 sequence is 11 residues long.

The chain recombines TRBV18 with TRBJ2-5; 7 bases line up with TRBD2. V lost 8 bases, J lost 2 bases, and 8 bases stayed unmatched. The CDR3 consists of 14 residues. CDR1 is KGHSH and CDR2 is LQKENI in the germline V gene. For the CDR3, the DNA is TGTGCCAGCAAATTAGCGGGCAAACAAGAGACCCAGTACTTC. It yields the protein CASKLAGKQETQYF.

The chain links TRBV7-9 to TRBJ1-2, with TRBD1 identical over 9 bases. Looked up from germline, CDR1 is SEHNR and CDR2 is FQNEAQ (reference sequence). The trim removed 4 bases at V and 8 bases at J, leaving 8 bases unmatched. The CDR3 runs to 14 residues. The CDR3 here is CASSYAQGARGYTF. CDR3 nucleotide sequence: TGTGCCAGCAGCTATGCACAGGGGGCGCGCGGCTACACCTTC.

V usage is TRBV6-4 and J usage is TRBJ1-2; the match to TRBD1 covers 12 bases. V shed 4 bases and J 4 bases; nucleotides not matched to a gene: 4. This CDR3 is 15 amino acids long. Germline CDR1 and CDR2: MRHNA and SNTAGT. The CDR3 spells CASSAGTGGGYGYTF. CDR3 nucleotides: TGTGCCAGCAGTGCCGGGACAGGGGGCGGCTATGGCTACACCTTC.

This sequence joins TRBV11-3 and TRBJ2-7; the D gene is possibly TRBD1 (6 bases). CDR3 size: 15 residues. In germline, CDR1 is SGHNT, CDR2 YENEEA. Trimming removed 1 base from V and 0 bases from J, with 10 bases in between. This CDR3 is CASSLGQGNSYEQYF. The CDR3 DNA reads as TGTGCCAGCAGCTTAGGCCAGGGGAACTCCTACGAGCAGTACTTC.

The chain has TRBV9 and TRBJ1-6, with TRBD1 as a possible D gene (5 bases). V shed 0 bases and J shed 6 bases, with 10 bases lying between them. CDR1 and CDR2 (germline): SGDLS, YYNGEE. This CDR3 region has 15 residues. CDR3 nucleotide sequence: TGTGCCAGCAGCGTAGGACGCGGGACTAATTCACCCCTCCACTTT. Amino acid sequence: CASSVGRGTNSPLHF.